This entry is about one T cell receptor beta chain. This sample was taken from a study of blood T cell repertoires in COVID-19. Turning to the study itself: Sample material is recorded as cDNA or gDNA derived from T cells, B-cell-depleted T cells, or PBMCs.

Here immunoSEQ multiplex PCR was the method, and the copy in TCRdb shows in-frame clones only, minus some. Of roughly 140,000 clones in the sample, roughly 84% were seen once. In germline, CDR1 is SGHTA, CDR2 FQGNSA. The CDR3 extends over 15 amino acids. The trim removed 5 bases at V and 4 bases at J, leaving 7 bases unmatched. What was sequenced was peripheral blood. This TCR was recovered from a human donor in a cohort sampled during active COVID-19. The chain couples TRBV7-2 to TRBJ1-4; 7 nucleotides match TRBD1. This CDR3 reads CASSPGQVFNEKLFF. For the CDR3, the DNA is TGTGCCAGCAGCCCAGGACAGGTGTTTAATGAAAAACTGTTTTTT.